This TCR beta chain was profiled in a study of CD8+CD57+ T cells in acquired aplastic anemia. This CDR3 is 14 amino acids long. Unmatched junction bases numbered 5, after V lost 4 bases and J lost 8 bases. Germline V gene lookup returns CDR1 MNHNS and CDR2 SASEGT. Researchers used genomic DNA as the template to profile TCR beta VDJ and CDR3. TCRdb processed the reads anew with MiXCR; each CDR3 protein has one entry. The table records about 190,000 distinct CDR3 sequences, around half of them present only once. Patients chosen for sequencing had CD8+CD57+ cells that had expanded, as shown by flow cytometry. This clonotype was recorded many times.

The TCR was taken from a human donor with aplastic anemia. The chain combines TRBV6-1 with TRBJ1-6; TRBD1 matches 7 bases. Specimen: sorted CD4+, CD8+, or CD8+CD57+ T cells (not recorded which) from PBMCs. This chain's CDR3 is CASSVTGVYSPLHF. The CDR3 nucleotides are TGTGCCAGCAGTGTTACAGGGGTCTATTCACCCCTCCACTTT.